This T cell receptor (beta chain) is drawn from a study of OX40 agonist ivuxolimab in advanced cancers. Study-wide context: The patients got ivuxolimab, which is an agonistic anti-OX40 (CD134) antibody.

People who had autoimmune disease history or systemic immunosuppression were excluded. As concerns this clone: No antigen is known for it.

V was shortened by 4 bases and J by 3 bases, with 16 bases between the two germline ends. The CDR3 covers 16 residues. Germline V gene lookup returns CDR1 LNHDA and CDR2 SQIVND (reference sequence). Study-level points and caveats: At 0.1 to 3.0 mg/kg and by week 6, clonal expansion occurred in CD4+ and CD8+ blood T cells. Near-lowest levels of clonal expansion characterized partial responders at 0.1-3.0 mg/kg.

The assay was immunoSEQ multiplex PCR, and TCRdb's table has in-frame clones only and misses some. The repertoire holds 70,000 or so clones, with approximately 90% as singletons. This TCR was sampled from an adult with an advanced solid tumor such as melanoma, head and neck, liver or kidney cancer. Sequences were derived from CD4+ or CD8+ T cells sorted from blood, sampled in a trial of the OX40 agonist ivuxolimab. The chain employs TRBV19 and TRBJ1-5, with D perhaps TRBD1 (5 bases). In nucleotides, the CDR3 is TGTGCCAGTAGTAGCCTCCGGGACCTTGACAATCAGCCCCAGCATTTT. Translating it yields CASSSLRDLDNQPQHF.